One sample yielded the 15 T cell receptor beta chains listed below, sequenced in a study of shared clonotypes between healthy human individuals. Clones were read by immunoSEQ multiplex PCR, and TCRdb kept only the in-frame ones, dropping some. The profile shows about 2.3 million clones, approximately 93% of them singletons. Input material: naive CD4+ T cells from PBMCs. Sample subset: CD45RA+ positively selected. These receptors were taken from a man between 18 and 35 years old in good health. Some clones in this sample may be carry-over from other donors' samples.

This chain uses TRBV28 with TRBJ2-3; 7 bases line up with TRBD1. Germline V gene sequence: CDR1 MDHEN, CDR2 SYDVKM. Trimming removed 1 base from V and 6 bases from J; junction bases left unmatched: 10. The length of the CDR3 is 16 residues. The CDR3 loop reads CASSLYGDRVVDTQYF. The CDR3 nucleotides read TGTGCCAGCAGTTTATACGGAGACAGGGTTGTGGATACGCAGTATTTT.

The chain employs TRBV27 and TRBJ2-6; perhaps TRBD2 as D (5 bases). Trimming stripped 3 bases from V and 0 bases from J, with 15 bases between. The CDR3 sequence is 18 residues long. CDR1 is MNHEY, CDR2 SMNVEV, per germline (reference sequence). CDR3 nucleotide sequence: TGTGCCAGCAGTTTCAGTCGGACGCTAGCCTCTGGGGCCAACGTCCTGACTTTC. Its protein product is CASSFSRTLASGANVLTF.

The chain links TRBV4-1 to TRBJ2-2; no definite D call. V lost 0 bases and J 4 bases, leaving 9 bases between the germline ends. This CDR3 contains 15 residues. CDR1 is MGHRA and CDR2 is YSYEKL in the germline V gene. This CDR3 is CASSQEFTPTGELFF. As DNA, the CDR3 is TGCGCCAGCAGCCAAGAATTCACTCCCACCGGGGAGCTGTTTTTT.

V and J are TRBV6-1 and TRBJ2-4; D possibly corresponds to TRBD2 (5 bases). Germline V gene lookup returns CDR1 MNHNS and CDR2 SASEGT. Trimming removed 3 bases at V and 2 bases at J, with 8 bases between. The CDR3 is made up of 14 amino acids. CDR3 sequence: CASSERVPKNIQYF. CDR3 nucleotides: TGTGCCAGCAGTGAGAGGGTCCCCAAAAACATTCAGTACTTC.

This clone was seen more than once but under ten times. The chain employs TRBV7-3 and TRBJ2-7; D remains unclear. Germline CDR1 SGHTA, CDR2 FQGTGA. V shed 5 bases and J shed 9 bases, with 14 bases lying between them. The CDR3 loop spans 12 amino acids. The CDR3 protein is CASSAIKYVQYF. For the CDR3, the DNA is TGTGCCAGCAGCGCCATAAAGTATGTGCAGTACTTC.

The chain uses TRBV19 and TRBJ2-7; a possible D gene is TRBD1 (6 bases). Deletions cut 5 bases from V and 6 bases from J, with 11 bases between. This CDR3 is built from 12 residues. In germline, CDR1 is LNHDA, CDR2 SQIVND (reference sequence). The CDR3 here is CASSAGVGEQYF. In DNA, the CDR3 is TGTGCCAGTAGTGCAGGGGTGGGCGAGCAGTACTTC.

The chain recombines TRBV27 with TRBJ1-2; D may be TRBD1 (5 bases). Trimming removed 6 bases from V and 4 bases from J, with 15 bases in between. The CDR3 runs 14 residues. CDR1 and CDR2 (germline): MNHEY, SMNVEV (reference sequence). This chain's CDR3 is CASSPSQGVYGYTF. The CDR3 DNA is TGTGCCAGCAGCCCCTCCCAGGGCGTCTATGGCTACACCTTC.

This chain joins TRBV30 and TRBJ1-2; TRBD1 matches at 7 bases. Losses at the gene ends were 5 bases for V and 8 bases for J; bases not matched to a gene: 14. The CDR3 length is 14 residues. Germline V lookup: CDR1 GTSNPN, CDR2 SVGIG (reference sequence). The DNA of the CDR3 is TGTGCCTGGGGGCGAACTCGACAGGGAAAAGGCTACACCTTC. It is translated as CAWGRTRQGKGYTF.

The chain recombines TRBV5-4 with TRBJ2-5, with TRBD1 matching 7 bases. CDR1 is SGHNT and CDR2 is YYREEE in the germline V gene (reference sequence). J was trimmed by 9 bases and V by 0 bases; bases with no gene match: 14. There are 16 residues in the CDR3. The CDR3 spells CASSLVGTGAMLAQYF. In DNA, the CDR3 is TGTGCCAGCAGCTTGGTAGGCACAGGGGCAATGTTAGCCCAGTACTTC. The entire variable domain, with the rest obtained from reference TRBV5-4 and TRBJ2-5, is as follows: ETGVTQSPTHLIKTRGQQVTLRCSSQSGHNTVSWYQQALGQGPQFIFQYYREEENGRGNFPPRFSGLQFPNYSSELNVNALELDDSALYLCASSLVGTGAMLAQYFGPGTRLLVL.

This rearrangement joins TRBV5-8 to TRBJ2-2, with D tentatively TRBD1 (7 bases). The germline V and J ends were trimmed by 4 bases and 5 bases, with 15 bases remaining between them. Germline V gene sequence: CDR1 SGHTS, CDR2 YDEGEE. The CDR3 loop spans 15 amino acids. The CDR3 here is CASSPRGVLTGELFF. The CDR3 nucleotides are TGTGCCAGCAGCCCCAGGGGGGTCCTAACCGGGGAGCTGTTTTTT.

The rearrangement uses TRBV30 and TRBJ2-1, with TRBD2 identical over 11 bases. Germline V CDR1 and CDR2: GTSNPN, SVGIG (reference sequence). V shed 0 bases and J 9 bases; nucleotides not matched to a gene: 4. The CDR3 loop spans 14 amino acids. The DNA for the CDR3 is TGTGCCTGGAGTGTACTAGCGGGAGCCCGTGAGCAGTTCTTC. Translation: CAWSVLAGAREQFF.

The chain has TRBV6-5 and TRBJ1-1; D is possibly TRBD1 (6 bases). Germline V gives CDR1 MNHEY, CDR2 SVGAGI. V dropped 2 bases and J dropped 5 bases, with 18 bases sitting between them. The CDR3 has 16 amino acids. CDR3 nucleotide sequence: TGTGCCAGCAGTTACCCAGACACAGGGCCTTCTACTGAAGCTTTCTTT. Its protein is CASSYPDTGPSTEAFF.

V usage is TRBV27 and J usage is TRBJ2-1, with a tentative D call TRBD2 (5 bases). This CDR3 has 15 amino acids. V lost 8 bases and J lost 0, with 14 bases in between. Germline CDR1 is MNHEY and CDR2 is SMNVEV (reference sequence). The chain's CDR3 is CASGDYQSSYNEQFF. The CDR3 DNA reads TGTGCCAGCGGCGACTACCAGAGCTCCTACAATGAGCAGTTCTTC.

The chain carries TRBV4-3 and TRBJ2-3; D is ambiguous. Germline CDR1 LGHNA, CDR2 YSLEER. V was cut by 1 base and J by 4 bases, with 12 bases left in between. The CDR3 is 15 residues long. CDR3 region: CASSQGYSLADTQYF. The DNA of the CDR3 is TGCGCCAGCAGCCAAGGCTATAGTTTGGCAGATACGCAGTATTTT.

The chain recombines TRBV25-1 with TRBJ1-1; TRBD1 matches at 7 bases. CDR3 size: 15 residues. The germline V gene has CDR1 MGHDK and CDR2 SYGVNS. J was trimmed by 5 bases and V by 1 base; bases with no gene match: 7. The CDR3 sequence is CASSESRGRVTEAFF. DNA for the CDR3: TGTGCCAGCAGTGAATCGAGGGGGCGCGTAACTGAAGCTTTCTTT.